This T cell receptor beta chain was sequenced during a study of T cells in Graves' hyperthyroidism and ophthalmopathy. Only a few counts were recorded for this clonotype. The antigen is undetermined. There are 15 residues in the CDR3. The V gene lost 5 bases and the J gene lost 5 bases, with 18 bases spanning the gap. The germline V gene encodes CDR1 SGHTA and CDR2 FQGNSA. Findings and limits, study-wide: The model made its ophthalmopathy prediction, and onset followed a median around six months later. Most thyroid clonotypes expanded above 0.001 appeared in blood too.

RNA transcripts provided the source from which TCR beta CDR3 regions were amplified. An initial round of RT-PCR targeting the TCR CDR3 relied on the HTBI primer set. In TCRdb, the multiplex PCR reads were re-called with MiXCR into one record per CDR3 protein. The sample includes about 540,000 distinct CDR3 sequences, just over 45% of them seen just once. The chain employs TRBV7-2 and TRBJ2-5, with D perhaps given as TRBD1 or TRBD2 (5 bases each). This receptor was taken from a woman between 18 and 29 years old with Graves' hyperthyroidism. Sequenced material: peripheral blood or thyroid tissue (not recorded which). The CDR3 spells CASSLGPWAVETQYF. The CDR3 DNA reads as TGTGCCAGCAGCCTGGGACCTTGGGCCGTGGAGACCCAGTACTTC.